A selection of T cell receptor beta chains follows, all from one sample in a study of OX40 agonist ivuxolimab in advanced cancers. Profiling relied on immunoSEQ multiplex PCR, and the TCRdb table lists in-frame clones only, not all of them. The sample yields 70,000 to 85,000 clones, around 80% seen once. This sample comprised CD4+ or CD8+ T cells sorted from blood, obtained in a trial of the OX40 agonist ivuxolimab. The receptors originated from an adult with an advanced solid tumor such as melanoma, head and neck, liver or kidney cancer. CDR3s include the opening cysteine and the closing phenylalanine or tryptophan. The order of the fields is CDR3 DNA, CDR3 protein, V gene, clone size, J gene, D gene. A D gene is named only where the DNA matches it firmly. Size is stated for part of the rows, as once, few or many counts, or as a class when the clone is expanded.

CDR3 DNA: TGCGCCAGCAGCCAATCCACCTGGACAGGGGACGGCTACACCTTC
CDR3 protein: CASSQSTWTGDGYTF
V gene: TRBV4-3
clone size: -
J gene: TRBJ1-2
D gene: TRBD1

CDR3 DNA: TGTGCCAGCAGTAGGCTGACTTGGAATGAGCAGTTCTTC
CDR3 protein: CASSRLTWNEQFF
V gene: TRBV2
clone size: -
J gene: TRBJ2-1
D gene: -

CDR3 DNA: TGTGCCAGCAGCTTAGGGGACAGGGGCAATTGGGAGACCCAGTACTTC
CDR3 protein: CASSLGDRGNWETQYF
V gene: TRBV11-2
clone size: -
J gene: TRBJ2-5
D gene: TRBD1

CDR3 DNA: TGTGCTAGTGGTTTGCCACCGGGACAGGGGACGTCTGGGGCCAACGTCCTGACTTTC
CDR3 protein: CASGLPPGQGTSGANVLTF
V gene: TRBV12-5
clone size: -
J gene: TRBJ2-6
D gene: TRBD1

CDR3 DNA: TGCGCCAGCAGCCAAGATGGTCGGGGGGCAACTAATGAAAAACTGTTTTTT
CDR3 protein: CASSQDGRGATNEKLFF
V gene: TRBV4-1
clone size: once
J gene: TRBJ1-4
D gene: -

CDR3 DNA: TGCGCCAGCAGCCAAGAAATCGGCAGGCGGGACTATGGCTACACCTTC
CDR3 protein: CASSQEIGRRDYGYTF
V gene: TRBV4-3
clone size: -
J gene: TRBJ1-2
D gene: -

CDR3 DNA: TGTGCCAGCGGGGCGGACTGGTATCAGCCCCAGCATTTT
CDR3 protein: CASGADWYQPQHF
V gene: TRBV7-9
clone size: -
J gene: TRBJ1-5
D gene: -

CDR3 DNA: TGTGCCAGCTCACCTTCGACCCCCTACGAGCAGTACTTC
CDR3 protein: CASSPSTPYEQYF
V gene: TRBV18
clone size: -
J gene: TRBJ2-7
D gene: -

CDR3 DNA: TGTGCCAGCAGCTTAGGGGACCAGTACACTGAAGCTTTCTTT
CDR3 protein: CASSLGDQYTEAFF
V gene: TRBV7-2
clone size: -
J gene: TRBJ1-1
D gene: -

CDR3 DNA: TGTGCCAGCAGCTTAGGGACAGGGGGTTGGGAAAAACTGTTTTTT
CDR3 protein: CASSLGTGGWEKLFF
V gene: TRBV7-2
clone size: -
J gene: TRBJ1-4
D gene: TRBD1

CDR3 DNA: TGTGCCAGCAGCAAATCCACCGGGGAGCTGTTTTTT
CDR3 protein: CASSKSTGELFF
V gene: TRBV9
clone size: -
J gene: TRBJ2-2
D gene: -

CDR3 DNA: TGCGCCAGCAGCCAAGGGACTTCTCAGGCCAAAAACATTCAGTACTTC
CDR3 protein: CASSQGTSQAKNIQYF
V gene: TRBV4-3
clone size: -
J gene: TRBJ2-4
D gene: -

CDR3 DNA: TGTGCCACCAGCAGAGATCTTAGGGTATCGGCTTTCTTT
CDR3 protein: CATSRDLRVSAFF
V gene: TRBV15
clone size: -
J gene: TRBJ1-1
D gene: -

CDR3 DNA: TGTGCCAGCAGCTTAAGGGAGGGGACGCGGGAGACCCAGTACTTC
CDR3 protein: CASSLREGTRETQYF
V gene: TRBV11-3
clone size: many
J gene: TRBJ2-5
D gene: TRBD2

CDR3 DNA: TGTGCCAGTAGCGCGGGACAGCTCATGAACACTGAAGCTTTCTTT
CDR3 protein: CASSAGQLMNTEAFF
V gene: TRBV19
clone size: -
J gene: TRBJ1-1
D gene: TRBD1

CDR3 DNA: TGTGCCAGCAGCGCCCCAGGGACGGATCAGCCCCAGCATTTT
CDR3 protein: CASSAPGTDQPQHF
V gene: TRBV5-6
clone size: -
J gene: TRBJ1-5
D gene: -

CDR3 DNA: TGCGCCAGCAGCTTGGCCGTACTAGCGGGGGCCTACGAGCAGTACTTC
CDR3 protein: CASSLAVLAGAYEQYF
V gene: TRBV5-1
clone size: once
J gene: TRBJ2-7
D gene: TRBD2

CDR3 DNA: TGTGCCAGCAGCTTAGTGGGACTAGGAGCGGAAGAGACCCAGTACTTC
CDR3 protein: CASSLVGLGAEETQYF
V gene: TRBV7-9
clone size: -
J gene: TRBJ2-5
D gene: TRBD2

CDR3 DNA: TGTGCCAGCAGCAAAATGGGACAGGTTGGTGAAGCTTTCTTT
CDR3 protein: CASSKMGQVGEAFF
V gene: TRBV21-1
clone size: -
J gene: TRBJ1-1
D gene: -

CDR3 DNA: TGTGCCAGCAGCCCCTATCGAATTTTAGCGGGGGTAACCGGGGAGCTGTTTTTT
CDR3 protein: CASSPYRILAGVTGELFF
V gene: TRBV7-8
clone size: -
J gene: TRBJ2-2
D gene: TRBD2

CDR3 DNA: TGTGCCAGCAGTAGTACAGAATTTGAAAAACTGTTTTTT
CDR3 protein: CASSSTEFEKLFF
V gene: TRBV28
clone size: -
J gene: TRBJ1-4
D gene: -

CDR3 DNA: TGTGCCAGTAGTATAGATCTCATGAGGCCCCAGCATTTT
CDR3 protein: CASSIDLMRPQHF
V gene: TRBV19
clone size: medium-sized
J gene: TRBJ1-5
D gene: -

CDR3 DNA: TGTGCCATCAGACAGGGGGCGGGGTATGGCTACACCTTC
CDR3 protein: CAIRQGAGYGYTF
V gene: TRBV10-3
clone size: -
J gene: TRBJ1-2
D gene: TRBD1

CDR3 DNA: TGTGCCAGCAGTCTGACAGACAGCCTCCACTTT
CDR3 protein: CASSLTDSLHF
V gene: TRBV6-1
clone size: -
J gene: TRBJ1-6
D gene: -

CDR3 DNA: TGTGCCAGCAGCTTTAAGGTGGGGGGGCCGACAGATACGCAGTATTTT
CDR3 protein: CASSFKVGGPTDTQYF
V gene: TRBV5-8
clone size: once
J gene: TRBJ2-3
D gene: -

CDR3 DNA: TGTGCCAGTAACCCAACCCCGGGACAGGGGCTTCAAGGCTACACCTTC
CDR3 protein: CASNPTPGQGLQGYTF
V gene: TRBV19
clone size: -
J gene: TRBJ1-2
D gene: TRBD1

CDR3 DNA: TGTGCCAGCAGTTACCTAGGCTTGGCTGAAGCTTTCTTT
CDR3 protein: CASSYLGLAEAFF
V gene: TRBV6-5
clone size: -
J gene: TRBJ1-1
D gene: -

CDR3 DNA: TGTGCCAGCAGCTTAAGGCAGGGGGGAAATTCACCCCTCCACTTT
CDR3 protein: CASSLRQGGNSPLHF
V gene: TRBV7-9
clone size: -
J gene: TRBJ1-6
D gene: TRBD1

CDR3 DNA: TGTGCCAGCAGCCTGTTCGGCAATCAGCCCCAGCATTTT
CDR3 protein: CASSLFGNQPQHF
V gene: TRBV5-6
clone size: -
J gene: TRBJ1-5
D gene: -

CDR3 DNA: TGTGCCAGCAGTTATAGGGGTCTCGTCGAGACCCAGTACTTC
CDR3 protein: CASSYRGLVETQYF
V gene: TRBV6-5
clone size: -
J gene: TRBJ2-5
D gene: -

CDR3 DNA: TGTGCCAGTAGTGTCCGGACAGTTTACACCTTC
CDR3 protein: CASSVRTVYTF
V gene: TRBV19
clone size: -
J gene: TRBJ1-2
D gene: -

CDR3 DNA: TGTGCCAGCAGCCTACAGGGGGGTTACACCGGGGAGCTGTTTTTT
CDR3 protein: CASSLQGGYTGELFF
V gene: TRBV14
clone size: once
J gene: TRBJ2-2
D gene: TRBD1

CDR3 DNA: TGTGCCAGACGGACAGGGCGGAACTATAATTCACCCCTCCACTTT
CDR3 protein: CARRTGRNYNSPLHF
V gene: TRBV11-3
clone size: -
J gene: TRBJ1-6
D gene: TRBD1

CDR3 DNA: TGCGCCAGCAGCACCACAGGGAGCTCCTACGAGCAGTACTTC
CDR3 protein: CASSTTGSSYEQYF
V gene: TRBV5-1
clone size: -
J gene: TRBJ2-7
D gene: -

CDR3 DNA: TGTGCCAGCAGCTCGGGACTAGCGGGGGCGGCGAACACCGGGGAGCTGTTTTTT
CDR3 protein: CASSSGLAGAANTGELFF
V gene: TRBV11-3
clone size: -
J gene: TRBJ2-2
D gene: TRBD2

CDR3 DNA: TGTGCCAGCAGCTTAGAAACAGCGAACACCGGGGAGCTGTTTTTT
CDR3 protein: CASSLETANTGELFF
V gene: TRBV11-2
clone size: few
J gene: TRBJ2-2
D gene: -

CDR3 DNA: TGTGCCACCGAGGCCGGACACAGCCAATACTATGGCTACACCTTC
CDR3 protein: CATEAGHSQYYGYTF
V gene: TRBV19
clone size: once
J gene: TRBJ1-2
D gene: -

CDR3 DNA: TGTGCCAGCAGCGTAGGGACAGGGGTAACAGATACGCAGTATTTT
CDR3 protein: CASSVGTGVTDTQYF
V gene: TRBV9
clone size: once
J gene: TRBJ2-3
D gene: TRBD1

CDR3 DNA: TGTGCCAGCAGTAGGGACAGGGAGGCCACTGAAGCTTTCTTT
CDR3 protein: CASSRDREATEAFF
V gene: TRBV6-6
clone size: -
J gene: TRBJ1-1
D gene: TRBD1

CDR3 DNA: TGTGCCAGCAGTTACTCTTTCAGGGTTTTTGACTATGGCTACACCTTC
CDR3 protein: CASSYSFRVFDYGYTF
V gene: TRBV6-5
clone size: -
J gene: TRBJ1-2
D gene: -

CDR3 DNA: TGTGCCAGCAGTTCACACACTGAAGCTTTCTTT
CDR3 protein: CASSSHTEAFF
V gene: TRBV28
clone size: -
J gene: TRBJ1-1
D gene: -

CDR3 DNA: TGTGCCAGCAGCTTAAGCCAGTTTGTGGGTCCCCTCCACTTT
CDR3 protein: CASSLSQFVGPLHF
V gene: TRBV7-2
clone size: -
J gene: TRBJ1-6
D gene: -

CDR3 DNA: TGTGCCAGCAGCTTGGTGGGCGGGGGGAAATCCGGGGAGCTGTTTTTT
CDR3 protein: CASSLVGGGKSGELFF
V gene: TRBV5-6
clone size: -
J gene: TRBJ2-2
D gene: TRBD2

CDR3 DNA: TGTGCCAGCAGATTGACAGGGCTTCGGTGGACTGAAGCTTTCTTT
CDR3 protein: CASRLTGLRWTEAFF
V gene: TRBV6-5
clone size: -
J gene: TRBJ1-1
D gene: TRBD1

CDR3 DNA: TGCGCCAGCAGCTTAGGGACAGGGGGCACAGATACGCAGTATTTT
CDR3 protein: CASSLGTGGTDTQYF
V gene: TRBV5-1
clone size: few
J gene: TRBJ2-3
D gene: TRBD1

CDR3 DNA: TGTGCCAGCAGCTTAGTTTTCCAGAACCCTGAAGAAGCTTTCTTT
CDR3 protein: CASSLVFQNPEEAFF
V gene: TRBV7-2
clone size: -
J gene: TRBJ1-1
D gene: -